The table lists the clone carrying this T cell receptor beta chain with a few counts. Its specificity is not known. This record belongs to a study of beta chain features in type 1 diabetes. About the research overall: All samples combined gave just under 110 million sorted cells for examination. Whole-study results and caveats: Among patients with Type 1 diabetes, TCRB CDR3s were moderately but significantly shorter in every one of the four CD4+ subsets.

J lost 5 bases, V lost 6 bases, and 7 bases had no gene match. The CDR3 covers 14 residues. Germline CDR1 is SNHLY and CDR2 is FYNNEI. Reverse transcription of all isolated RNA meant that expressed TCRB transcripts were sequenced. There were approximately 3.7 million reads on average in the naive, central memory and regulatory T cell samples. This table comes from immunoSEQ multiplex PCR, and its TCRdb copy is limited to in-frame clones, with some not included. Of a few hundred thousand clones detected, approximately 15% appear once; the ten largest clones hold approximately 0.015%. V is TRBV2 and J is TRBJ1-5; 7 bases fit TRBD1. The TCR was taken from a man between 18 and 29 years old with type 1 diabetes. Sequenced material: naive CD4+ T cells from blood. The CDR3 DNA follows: TGTGCCAGCAGCTCATGGACAGGAGATCAGCCCCAGCATTTT. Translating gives CASSSWTGDQPQHF.